The entry below gives a single TCR beta chain sequence along with its context. The data stem from a study of control samples from healthy donors and cancer patients. From germline, CDR1 is WNHNN and CDR2 SYGVQD (reference sequence). Trimming took off 6 bases at V and 0 bases at J, with 20 bases between the two ends. The CDR3 contains 17 residues. Sequencing used immunoSEQ multiplex PCR; TCRdb keeps in-frame clones, though not all of them. The data hold about 140,000 clones, with roughly 94% observed a single time. The rearrangement joins TRBV10-1 to TRBJ1-1; maybe TRBD1 (6 bases). The sequenced material came from blood. The receptor was isolated from a middle-aged man in good health. The CDR3 DNA is TGCGCCAGCAGCCTTGGACAGAACCTGGAGATGAACACTGAAGCTTTCTTT. Translation gives CASSLGQNLEMNTEAFF.